The present T cell receptor beta chain was sequenced within a study of cytomegalovirus exposure and HLA in healthy donors. About this clone itself: Its specificity is not known.

PCR involved 60 Vbeta and 13 Jbeta primers. This table comes from immunoSEQ multiplex PCR, and its TCRdb copy is limited to in-frame clones, with some not included. Of 120,000 or so clones in the sample, roughly four fifths were seen once. It was healthy bone marrow donors who served as donors. Study outcomes and limitations: Later work showed greater clonal expansion in HLA-associated TCR beta chains than in equally common others.

With 2 bases removed from V and 0 bases from J, the gap between germline ends came to 8 bases. From germline, CDR1 is LNHDA and CDR2 SQIVND (reference sequence). The CDR3 sequence is 15 residues long. V usage is TRBV19 and J usage is TRBJ2-1, with no clear D. The TCR was taken from a woman in her forties in good health and CMV-seronegative. Input material: PBMCs. CDR3 sequence: CASSILTASYNEQFF. CDR3 DNA: TGTGCCAGTAGTATATTAACAGCCTCCTACAATGAGCAGTTCTTC.